This passage covers 2 T cell receptor beta chains from one sample sequenced in a study of radiotherapy plus CTLA-4 blockade in lung cancer. Measured with immunoSEQ multiplex PCR; TCRdb has only the in-frame clones, and not every one. This table has tens of thousands of clones, 72% appearing once. The sample here was peripheral blood, taken from a patient treated with radiotherapy plus ipilimumab. Every receptor here comes from a human donor with non-small cell lung cancer who had stable disease on radiotherapy plus ipilimumab.

V is TRBV30 and J is TRBJ2-1; TRBD2 aligns across 10 bases. V was pared by 3 bases and J by 3 bases, with 14 bases of the junction left unmatched. Germline CDR1 is GTSNPN and CDR2 is SVGIG (reference sequence). The CDR3 is made up of 18 amino acids. CDR3 DNA sequence: TGTGCCTGGAGCAGGGGGAGCGGGGGGGCAATATTCTACAATGAGCAGTTCTTC. Its protein is CAWSRGSGGAIFYNEQFF.

V is TRBV11-2 and J is TRBJ2-7, with a weak D call TRBD2 (5 bases). The V end was cut by 8 bases, the J end by 7 bases, with 18 bases between. The CDR3 sequence is 13 residues long. Germline V gene sequence: CDR1 SGHAT, CDR2 FQNNGV. Written as DNA, the CDR3 is TGTGCCAGCGCCGAAGGAGGCCCGGGGGAGCAGTACTTC. As protein: CASAEGGPGEQYF.